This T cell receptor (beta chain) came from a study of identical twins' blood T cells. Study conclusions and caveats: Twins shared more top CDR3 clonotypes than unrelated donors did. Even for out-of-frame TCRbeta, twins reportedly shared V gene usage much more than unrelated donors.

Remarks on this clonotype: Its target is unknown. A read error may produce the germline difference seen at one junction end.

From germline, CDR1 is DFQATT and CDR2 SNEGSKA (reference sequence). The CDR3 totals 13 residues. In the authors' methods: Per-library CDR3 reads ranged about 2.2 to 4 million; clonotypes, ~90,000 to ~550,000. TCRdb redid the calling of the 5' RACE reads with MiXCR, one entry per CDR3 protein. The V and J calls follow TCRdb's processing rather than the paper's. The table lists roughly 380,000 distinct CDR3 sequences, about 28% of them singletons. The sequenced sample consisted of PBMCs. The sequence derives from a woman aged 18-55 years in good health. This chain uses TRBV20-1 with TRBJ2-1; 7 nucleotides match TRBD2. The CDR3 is CSASGFRHNEQFF. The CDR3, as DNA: TGCAGCGCTAGCGGCTTCAGACACAATGAGCAGTTCTTC.